This T cell receptor beta chain was documented in a study of post-analysis software for immune sequencing data. Looking at the study overall: Recorded subtypes: relapsing-remitting, secondary progressive, progressive-relapsing; some patients unannotated. Points from the study as a whole: Same-batch samples co-clustered strongly by F measure. Patients used about 5 TRBV segments, including TRBV5-6, TRBV5-1 and TRBV20-1, more often than controls. For normalized Chao1 diversity, multiple sclerosis patients scored significantly lower than controls did.

Unique molecular identifiers had been added to the TCR beta cDNA libraries. cDNA molecules numbering roughly 0.5 million came from roughly 1 to 10 million T cells. MiXCR was run by TCRdb on the PCR reads, yielding one entry per CDR3 protein. The sample has 700,000 to 900,000 distinct CDR3 sequences; 40% to 55% are singletons. Turning to this clonotype: Its specificity is unknown.

The CDR3 totals 18 residues. CDR1 and CDR2 (germline): LGHDT, YNNKEL (reference sequence). V lost 1 base, J lost 0 bases, and 10 bases stayed unmatched. J is TRBJ2-7 and V is TRBV3-1; 9 bases fit TRBD2. The receptor's source is a girl aged 10-17 years with multiple sclerosis. The sequencing input was blood. The CDR3 DNA reads TGTGCCAGCAGCCAAGGGGGACTAGCCCAGTCTTACTCCTACGAGCAGTACTTC. Its translation is CASSQGGLAQSYSYEQYF.